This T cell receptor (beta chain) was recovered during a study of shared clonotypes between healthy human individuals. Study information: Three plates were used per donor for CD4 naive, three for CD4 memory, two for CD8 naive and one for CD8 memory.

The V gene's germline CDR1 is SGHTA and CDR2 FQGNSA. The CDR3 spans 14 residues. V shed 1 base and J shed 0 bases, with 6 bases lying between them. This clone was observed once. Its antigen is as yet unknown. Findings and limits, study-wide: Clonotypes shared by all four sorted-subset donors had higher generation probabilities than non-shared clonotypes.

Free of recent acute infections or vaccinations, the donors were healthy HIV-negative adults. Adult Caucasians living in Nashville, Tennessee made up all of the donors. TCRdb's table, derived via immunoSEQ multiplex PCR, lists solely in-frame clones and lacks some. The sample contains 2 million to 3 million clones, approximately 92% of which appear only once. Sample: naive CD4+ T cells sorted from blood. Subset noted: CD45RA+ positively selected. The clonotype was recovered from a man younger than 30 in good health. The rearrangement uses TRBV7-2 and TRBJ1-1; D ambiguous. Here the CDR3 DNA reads TGTGCCAGCAGCTTAGTGATGCTGAACACTGAAGCTTTCTTT. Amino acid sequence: CASSLVMLNTEAFF.